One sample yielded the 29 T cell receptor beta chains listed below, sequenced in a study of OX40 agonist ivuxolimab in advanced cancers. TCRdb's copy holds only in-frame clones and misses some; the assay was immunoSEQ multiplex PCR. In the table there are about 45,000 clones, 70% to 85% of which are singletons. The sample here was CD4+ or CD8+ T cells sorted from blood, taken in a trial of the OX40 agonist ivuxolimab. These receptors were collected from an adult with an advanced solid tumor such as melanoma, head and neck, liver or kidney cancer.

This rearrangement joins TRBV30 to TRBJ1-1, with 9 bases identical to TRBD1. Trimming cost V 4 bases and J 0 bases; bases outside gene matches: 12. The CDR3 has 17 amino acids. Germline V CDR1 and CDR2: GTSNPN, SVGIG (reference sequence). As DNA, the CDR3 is TGTGCCTGGACTCCGGACAGGGGAGGCGGTGTGAACACTGAAGCTTTCTTT. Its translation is CAWTPDRGGGVNTEAFF.

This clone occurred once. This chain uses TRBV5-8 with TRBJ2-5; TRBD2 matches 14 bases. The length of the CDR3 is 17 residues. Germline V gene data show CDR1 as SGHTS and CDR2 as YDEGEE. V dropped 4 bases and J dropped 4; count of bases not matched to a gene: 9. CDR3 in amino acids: CASSPGLAGVDGETQYF. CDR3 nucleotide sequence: TGTGCCAGCAGCCCGGGACTAGCGGGAGTGGATGGAGAGACCCAGTACTTC.

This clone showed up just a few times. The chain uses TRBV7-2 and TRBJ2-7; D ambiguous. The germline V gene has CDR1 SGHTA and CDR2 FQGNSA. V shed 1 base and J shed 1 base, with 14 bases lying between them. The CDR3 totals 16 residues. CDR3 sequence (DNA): TGTGCCAGCAGCTTAGAATTGCGGACGGCTTCCTACGAGCAGTACTTC. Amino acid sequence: CASSLELRTASYEQYF.

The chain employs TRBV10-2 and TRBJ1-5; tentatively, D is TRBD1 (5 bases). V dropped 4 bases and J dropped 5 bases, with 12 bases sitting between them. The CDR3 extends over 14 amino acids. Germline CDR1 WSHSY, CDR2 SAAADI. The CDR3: CASSAGTGDQPQHF. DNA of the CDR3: TGCGCCAGCAGTGCGGGAACAGGAGATCAGCCCCAGCATTTT.

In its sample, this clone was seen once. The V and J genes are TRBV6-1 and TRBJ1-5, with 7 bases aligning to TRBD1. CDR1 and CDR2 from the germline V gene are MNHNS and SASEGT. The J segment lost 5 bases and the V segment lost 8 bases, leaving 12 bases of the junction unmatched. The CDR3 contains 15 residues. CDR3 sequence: CASEPRQGRDQPQHF. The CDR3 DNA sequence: TGTGCCAGCGAGCCCAGACAGGGTCGGGATCAGCCCCAGCATTTT.

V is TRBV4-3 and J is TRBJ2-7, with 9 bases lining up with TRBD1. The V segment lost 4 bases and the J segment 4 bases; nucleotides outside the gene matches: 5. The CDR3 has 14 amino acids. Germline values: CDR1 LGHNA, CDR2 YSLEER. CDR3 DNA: TGCGCCAGCAGCCTGGACAGGGGAACTTACGAGCAGTACTTC. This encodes CASSLDRGTYEQYF.

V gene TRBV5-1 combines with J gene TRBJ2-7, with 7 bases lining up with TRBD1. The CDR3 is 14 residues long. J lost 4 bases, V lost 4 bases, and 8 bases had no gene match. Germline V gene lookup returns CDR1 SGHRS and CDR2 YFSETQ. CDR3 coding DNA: TGCGCCAGCAGCACCCCGACAGGGATATACGAGCAGTACTTC. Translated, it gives CASSTPTGIYEQYF.

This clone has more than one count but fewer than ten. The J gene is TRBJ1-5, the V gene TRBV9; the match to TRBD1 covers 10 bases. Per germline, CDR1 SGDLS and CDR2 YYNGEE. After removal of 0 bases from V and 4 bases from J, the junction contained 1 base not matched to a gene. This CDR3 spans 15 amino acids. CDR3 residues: CASSVGDRGNQPQHF. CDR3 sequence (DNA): TGTGCCAGCAGCGTAGGGGACAGGGGAAATCAGCCCCAGCATTTT.

The CDR3 protein is CASSIYSTLYNEQFF. Written as DNA, the CDR3 is TGTGCCAGTAGTATTTATAGTACACTATACAATGAGCAGTTCTTC. The chain recombines TRBV19 with TRBJ2-1; D ambiguous. The CDR3 sequence is 15 residues long. V was cut by 3 bases and J by 4 bases, with 13 bases left in between. The germline V gene encodes CDR1 LNHDA and CDR2 SQIVND (reference sequence).

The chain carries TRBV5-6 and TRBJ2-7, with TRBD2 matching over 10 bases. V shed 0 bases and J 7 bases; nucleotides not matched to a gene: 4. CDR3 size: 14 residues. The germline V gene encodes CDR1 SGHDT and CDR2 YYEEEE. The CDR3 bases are TGTGCCAGCAGCTTGGGGCTAGCGGGGGTTGAGCAGTACTTC. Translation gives CASSLGLAGVEQYF.

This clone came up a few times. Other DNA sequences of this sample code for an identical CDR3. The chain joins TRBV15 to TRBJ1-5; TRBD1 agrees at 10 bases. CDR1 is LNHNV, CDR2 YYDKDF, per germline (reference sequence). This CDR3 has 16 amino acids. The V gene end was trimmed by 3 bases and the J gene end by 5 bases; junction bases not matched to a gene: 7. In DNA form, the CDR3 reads TGTGCCACCAGCAGGATAGGGACAGGGGCCGATCAGCCCCAGCATTTT. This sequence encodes CATSRIGTGADQPQHF.

The CDR3 reads CASQGDPNTGELFF. The DNA of the CDR3 is TGTGCCAGCCAAGGGGACCCCAACACCGGGGAGCTGTTTTTT. J is TRBJ2-2 and V is TRBV9; D assignment may be TRBD1 or TRBD2 (5 bases each). V lost 7 bases, J lost 2 bases, and 12 bases lay in between. The germline CDR1 and CDR2 sequences are SGDLS and YYNGEE. This CDR3 contains 14 residues.

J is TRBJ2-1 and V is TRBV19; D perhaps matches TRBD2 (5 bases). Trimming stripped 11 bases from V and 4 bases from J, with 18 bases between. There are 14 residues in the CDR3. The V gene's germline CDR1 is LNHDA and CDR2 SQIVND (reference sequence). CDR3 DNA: TGTGCCGGAACCACGAGGGAAACTTACAATGAGCAGTTCTTC. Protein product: CAGTTRETYNEQFF.

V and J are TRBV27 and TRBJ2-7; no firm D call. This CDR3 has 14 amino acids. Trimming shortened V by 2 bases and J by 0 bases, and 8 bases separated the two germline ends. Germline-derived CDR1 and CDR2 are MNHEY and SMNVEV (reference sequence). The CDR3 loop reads CASSLGGNSYEQYF. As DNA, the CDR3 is TGTGCCAGCAGTTTAGGTGGCAACTCCTACGAGCAGTACTTC.

CDR3 in DNA: TGTGCCAGCAGTTTATCTGGTGGTGCCAGACAGCCCCAGCATTTT. This encodes CASSLSGGARQPQHF. This chain uses TRBV27 with TRBJ1-5, with D uncertain. The CDR3 totals 15 residues. Trimming left V 0 bases short and J 7 bases short, with 13 bases between. Per the germline V gene, CDR1 is MNHEY and CDR2 is SMNVEV (reference sequence).

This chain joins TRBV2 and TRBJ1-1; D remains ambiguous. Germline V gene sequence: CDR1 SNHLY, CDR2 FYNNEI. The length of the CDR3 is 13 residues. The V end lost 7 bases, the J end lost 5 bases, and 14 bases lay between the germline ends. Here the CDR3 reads CASIEGHRTEAFF. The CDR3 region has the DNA TGTGCCAGCATAGAAGGGCATCGGACTGAAGCTTTCTTT.

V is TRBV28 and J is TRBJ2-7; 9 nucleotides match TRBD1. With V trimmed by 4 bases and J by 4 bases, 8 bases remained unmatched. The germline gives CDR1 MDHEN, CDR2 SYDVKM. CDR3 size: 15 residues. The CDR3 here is CASSSHRGRGYEQYF. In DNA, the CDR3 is TGTGCCAGCAGTTCCCACAGGGGGCGCGGGTACGAGCAGTACTTC. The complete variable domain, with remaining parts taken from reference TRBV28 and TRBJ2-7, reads DVKVTQSSRYLVKRTGEKVFLECVQDMDHENMFWYRQDPGLGLRLIYFSYDVKMKEKGDIPEGYSVSREKKERFSLILESASTNQTSMYLCASSSHRGRGYEQYFGPGTRLTVT.

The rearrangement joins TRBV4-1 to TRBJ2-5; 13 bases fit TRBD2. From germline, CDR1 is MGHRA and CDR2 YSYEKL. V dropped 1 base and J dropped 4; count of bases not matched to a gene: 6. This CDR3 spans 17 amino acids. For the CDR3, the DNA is TGCGCCAGCAGCCAAGGGACTAGCGGGAGATTTGGAGAGACCCAGTACTTC. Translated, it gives CASSQGTSGRFGETQYF.

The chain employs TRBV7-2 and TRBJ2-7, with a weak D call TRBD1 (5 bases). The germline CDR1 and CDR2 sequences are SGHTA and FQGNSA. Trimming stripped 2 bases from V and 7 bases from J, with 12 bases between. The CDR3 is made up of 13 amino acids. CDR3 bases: TGTGCCAGCAGCTTACAGGGTTTTAGGGAGCAGTACTTC. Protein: CASSLQGFREQYF. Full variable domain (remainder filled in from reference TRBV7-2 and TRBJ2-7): GAGVSQSPSNKVTEKGKDVELRCDPISGHTALYWYRQSLGQGLEFLIYFQGNSAPDKSGLPSDRFSAERTGGSVSTLTIQRTQQEDSAVYLCASSLQGFREQYFGPGTRLTVT.

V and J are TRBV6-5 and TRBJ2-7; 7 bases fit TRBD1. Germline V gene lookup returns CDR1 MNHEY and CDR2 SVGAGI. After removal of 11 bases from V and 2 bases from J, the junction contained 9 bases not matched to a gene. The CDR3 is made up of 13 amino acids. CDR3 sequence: CAVSPGQAYEQYF. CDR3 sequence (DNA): TGTGCCGTCTCCCCAGGACAGGCCTACGAGCAGTACTTC.

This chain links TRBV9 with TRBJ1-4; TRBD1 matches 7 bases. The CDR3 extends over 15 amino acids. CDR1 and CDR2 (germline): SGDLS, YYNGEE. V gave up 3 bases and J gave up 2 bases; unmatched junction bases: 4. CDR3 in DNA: TGTGCCAGCAGCGCTCAGACAGGGACTAATGAAAAACTGTTTTTT. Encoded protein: CASSAQTGTNEKLFF.

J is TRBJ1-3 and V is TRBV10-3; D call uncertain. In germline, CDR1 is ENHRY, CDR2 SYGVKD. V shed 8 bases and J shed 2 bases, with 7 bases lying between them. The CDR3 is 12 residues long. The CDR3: CAIQEPGNTIYF. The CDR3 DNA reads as TGTGCCATCCAGGAACCTGGAAACACCATATATTTT.

The CDR3 here is CASSEAVGGSQAFF. For the CDR3, the DNA is TGTGCCAGCAGTGAAGCCGTGGGGGGTTCACAAGCTTTCTTT. The V call is TRBV2, the J call TRBJ1-1; tentative D call: TRBD1 (5 bases). Germline CDR1 reads SNHLY; CDR2 reads FYNNEI. The CDR3 is made up of 14 amino acids. V lost 0 bases to trimming and J lost 9 bases, with 14 bases between them.

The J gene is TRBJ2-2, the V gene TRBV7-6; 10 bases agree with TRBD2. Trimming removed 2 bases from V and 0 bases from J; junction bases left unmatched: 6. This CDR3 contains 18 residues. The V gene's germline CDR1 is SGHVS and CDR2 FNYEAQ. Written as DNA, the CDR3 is TGTGCCAGCAGCTTAAGTCTAGCGGGGGTCCCGAACACCGGGGAGCTGTTTTTT. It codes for CASSLSLAGVPNTGELFF.

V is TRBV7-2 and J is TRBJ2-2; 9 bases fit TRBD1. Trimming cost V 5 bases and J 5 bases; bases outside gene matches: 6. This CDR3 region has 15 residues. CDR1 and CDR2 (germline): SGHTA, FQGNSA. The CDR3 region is CASSTGQGWTGELFF. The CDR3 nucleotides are TGTGCCAGCAGCACAGGACAGGGGTGGACCGGGGAGCTGTTTTTT.

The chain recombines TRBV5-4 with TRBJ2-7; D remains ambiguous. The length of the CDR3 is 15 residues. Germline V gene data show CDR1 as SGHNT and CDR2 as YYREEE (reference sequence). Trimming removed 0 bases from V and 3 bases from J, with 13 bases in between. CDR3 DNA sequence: TGTGCCAGCAGCTTGGAGGTTAGCTTAGTCTACGAGCAGTACTTC. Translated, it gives CASSLEVSLVYEQYF.

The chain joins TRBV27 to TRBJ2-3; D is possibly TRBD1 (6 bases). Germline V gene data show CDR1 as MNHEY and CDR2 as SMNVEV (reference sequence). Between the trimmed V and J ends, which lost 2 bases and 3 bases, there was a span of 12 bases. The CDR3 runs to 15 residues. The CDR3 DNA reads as TGTGCCAGCAGTTTAGGAGGTAGGGGGACAGATACGCAGTATTTT. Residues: CASSLGGRGTDTQYF.

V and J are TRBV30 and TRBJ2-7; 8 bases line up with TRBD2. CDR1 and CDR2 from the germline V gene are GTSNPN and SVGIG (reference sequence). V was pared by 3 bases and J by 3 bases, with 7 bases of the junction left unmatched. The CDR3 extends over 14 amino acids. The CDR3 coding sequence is TGTGCCTGGAGCCAGGGACTAGGGGGCTACGAGCAGTACTTC. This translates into CAWSQGLGGYEQYF.

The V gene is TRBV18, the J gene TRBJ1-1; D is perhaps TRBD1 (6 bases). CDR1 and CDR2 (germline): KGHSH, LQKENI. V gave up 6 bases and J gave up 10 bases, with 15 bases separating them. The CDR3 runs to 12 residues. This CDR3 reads CASSLGGGGAFF. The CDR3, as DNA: TGTGCCAGCTCCCTAGGAGGGGGGGGAGCTTTCTTT.